The 14 T cell receptor beta chains below all came from one sample that was sequenced in a study of blood T cell repertoires in COVID-19. The protocol was immunoSEQ multiplex PCR, while the TCRdb copy is restricted to in-frame clones and leaves out a portion. The repertoire has roughly 70,000 clones, about 91% of them found once; the top ten carry around 13%. Sample: peripheral blood. The receptors were sampled from a human donor with active COVID-19. The donor label of this sample is uncertain.

This chain connects TRBV20-1 to TRBJ1-1, with D maybe TRBD1 (6 bases). Germline assignment: CDR1 DFQATT and CDR2 SNEGSKA (reference sequence). The germline V and J ends were trimmed by 3 bases and 0 bases, with 8 bases remaining between them. This CDR3 is built from 13 residues. Here the CDR3 DNA reads TGCAGTGCTAGTGGACAGTTGAACACTGAAGCTTTCTTT. The encoded protein is CSASGQLNTEAFF.

The chain combines TRBV18 with TRBJ2-1; 9 bases are a match to TRBD1. This CDR3 is 15 amino acids long. V lost 2 bases, J lost 2 bases, and 1 base stayed unmatched. In germline, CDR1 is KGHSH, CDR2 LQKENI. The DNA for the CDR3 is TGTGCCAGCTCACCAGGGACAGGGACCTACAATGAGCAGTTCTTC. Amino acids: CASSPGTGTYNEQFF.

The rearrangement links TRBV11-2 to TRBJ2-1; weak D call: TRBD1 (5 bases). This CDR3 is built from 13 residues. V lost 4 bases to trimming and J lost 13 bases, with 17 bases between them. CDR1 SGHAT and CDR2 FQNNGV come from the germline V gene. The CDR3 protein is CASSWSQTVLQFF. CDR3 in DNA: TGTGCCAGCAGCTGGTCCCAGACAGTCCTTCAGTTCTTC.

Here the CDR3 DNA reads TGTGCCAGCAGCTTAGTTTCTCGAGACAATGAGCAGTTCTTC. It yields the protein CASSLVSRDNEQFF. This chain uses TRBV7-2 with TRBJ2-1; D uncertain. Germline V CDR1 and CDR2: SGHTA, FQGNSA. Trimming cost V 1 base and J 5 bases, with 9 bases left between them. CDR3 size: 14 residues.

The DNA of the CDR3 is TGTGCCAGCACCACTCCTGCGGGGGAGCTGTTTTTT. Translation gives CASTTPAGELFF. The rearrangement uses TRBV28 and TRBJ2-2; D not certain. This CDR3 is built from 12 residues. Germline V gene sequence: CDR1 MDHEN, CDR2 SYDVKM. V was pared by 7 bases and J by 8 bases, with 11 bases between.

This clone came up a few times. The rearrangement links TRBV7-8 to TRBJ1-5, with D uncertain. The CDR3 totals 13 residues. V lost 3 bases, J lost 7 bases, and 10 bases lay in between. The germline V gene has CDR1 SGHVS and CDR2 FQNEAQ. The CDR3 loop reads CASSFSSGQPQHF. The CDR3 nucleotides are TGTGCCAGCAGCTTCTCGAGCGGGCAGCCCCAGCATTTT.

The J gene is TRBJ2-2, the V gene TRBV27; possibly TRBD2 for D (6 bases). V was clipped by 9 bases and J by 4 bases, with 15 bases between them. The germline gives CDR1 MNHEY, CDR2 SMNVEV (reference sequence). The CDR3 has 14 amino acids. CDR3 amino acids: CASCAGRITGELFF. CDR3 in DNA: TGTGCCAGTTGCGCGGGGCGAATCACCGGGGAGCTGTTTTTT.

The chain is built from TRBV7-2 and TRBJ1-4; D ambiguous. Trimming took 3 bases from V and 8 from J, leaving 13 bases between them. CDR1 SGHTA and CDR2 FQGNSA come from the germline V gene. The CDR3 covers 14 residues. The CDR3 loop reads CASSFGGFGEKLFF. For the CDR3, the DNA is TGTGCCAGCAGCTTCGGAGGGTTCGGGGAAAAACTGTTTTTT.

The J gene is TRBJ2-7, the V gene TRBV27, with 8 positions matching TRBD1. The CDR3 consists of 14 residues. Germline V gene lookup returns CDR1 MNHEY and CDR2 SMNVEV (reference sequence). The trim removed 5 bases at V and 6 bases at J, leaving 9 bases unmatched. The CDR3 reads CASSPSGTGGEQYF. In DNA, the CDR3 is TGTGCCAGCAGTCCCTCGGGAACAGGGGGCGAGCAGTACTTC.

This chain connects TRBV11-2 to TRBJ2-4; 7 positions agree with TRBD2. After removal of 6 bases from V and 2 bases from J, the junction contained 7 bases not matched to a gene. CDR1 and CDR2 from the germline V gene are SGHAT and FQNNGV. The CDR3 sequence is 15 residues long. The CDR3 DNA reads as TGTGCCAGCAGGTTGGCGGGAGCCACCAAAAACATTCAGTACTTC. Translated, it gives CASRLAGATKNIQYF.

This clone was observed once. V and J are TRBV9 and TRBJ2-5; the match to TRBD2 covers 9 bases. Germline trimming cut 0 bases from V and 5 bases from J; bases unmatched to any gene: 8. This CDR3 has 16 amino acids. In germline, CDR1 is SGDLS, CDR2 YYNGEE. CDR3 sequence: CASSVDAGGPRETQYF. The CDR3, as DNA: TGTGCCAGCAGCGTAGACGCGGGAGGGCCACGGGAGACCCAGTACTTC.

The CDR3 region has the DNA TGTGCCACCAGCAGAGTGATAGGTCCAGCGGATACGCAGTATTTT. It is translated as CATSRVIGPADTQYF. This sequence joins TRBV15 and TRBJ2-3; no clear D. Germline V CDR1 and CDR2: LNHNV, YYDKDF (reference sequence). The length of the CDR3 is 15 residues. V lost 1 base to trimming and J lost 6 bases, with 14 bases between them.

The chain combines TRBV6-2 or TRBV6-3 with TRBJ2-1; no clear D. V was pared by 6 bases and J by 7 bases, with 7 bases between. Germline V gene data show CDR1 as MNHEY and CDR2 as SVGEGT. This CDR3 contains 11 residues. CDR3 sequence: CASSLANEQFF. As DNA, the CDR3 is TGTGCCAGCAGCCTTGCGAATGAGCAGTTCTTC.

The V call is TRBV7-6, the J call TRBJ2-1, with TRBD1 identical over 8 bases. This CDR3 is 15 amino acids long. CDR1 SGHVS and CDR2 FNYEAQ come from the germline V gene. V trimming: 5 bases; J trimming: 4 bases; junction bases outside the gene matches: 7. The chain's CDR3 is CASSPQGARYNEQFF. CDR3 bases: TGTGCCAGCAGCCCTCAGGGGGCCCGTTACAATGAGCAGTTCTTC.